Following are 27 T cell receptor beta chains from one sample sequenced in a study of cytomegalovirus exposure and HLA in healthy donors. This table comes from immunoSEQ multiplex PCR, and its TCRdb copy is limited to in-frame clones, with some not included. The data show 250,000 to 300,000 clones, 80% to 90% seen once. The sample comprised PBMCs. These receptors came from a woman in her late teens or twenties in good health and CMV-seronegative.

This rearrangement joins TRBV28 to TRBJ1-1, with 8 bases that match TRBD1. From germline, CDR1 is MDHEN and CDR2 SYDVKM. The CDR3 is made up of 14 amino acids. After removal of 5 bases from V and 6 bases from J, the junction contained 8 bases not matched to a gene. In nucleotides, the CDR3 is TGTGCCAGCAGTCTAGATCACAGGGGGGCTGAAGCTTTCTTT. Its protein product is CASSLDHRGAEAFF.

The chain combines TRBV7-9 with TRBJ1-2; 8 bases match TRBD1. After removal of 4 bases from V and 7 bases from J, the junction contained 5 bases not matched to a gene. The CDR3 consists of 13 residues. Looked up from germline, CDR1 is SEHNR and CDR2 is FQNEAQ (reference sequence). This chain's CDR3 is CASSSQGASGYTF. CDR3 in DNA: TGTGCCAGCAGCTCGCAGGGGGCTTCTGGCTACACCTTC.

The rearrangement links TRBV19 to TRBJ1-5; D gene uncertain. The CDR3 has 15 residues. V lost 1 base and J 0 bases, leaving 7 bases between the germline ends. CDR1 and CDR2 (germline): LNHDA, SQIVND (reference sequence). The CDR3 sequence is CASSIALYSNQPQHF. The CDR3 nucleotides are TGTGCCAGTAGTATAGCCCTCTATAGCAATCAGCCCCAGCATTTT.

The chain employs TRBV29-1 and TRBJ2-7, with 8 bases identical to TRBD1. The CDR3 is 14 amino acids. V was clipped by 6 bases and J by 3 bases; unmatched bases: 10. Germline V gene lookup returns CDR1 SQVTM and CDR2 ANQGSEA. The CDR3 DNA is TGCAGCGTAAAACTGACAGGGGCGAACTACGAGCAGTACTTC. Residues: CSVKLTGANYEQYF.

The CDR3: CASSPGNRASWETQYF. For the CDR3, the DNA is TGTGCCAGCAGTCCGGGGAATCGGGCCTCCTGGGAGACCCAGTACTTC. This sequence joins TRBV5-8 and TRBJ2-5, with D tentatively TRBD2 (5 bases). The germline V and J ends were trimmed by 5 bases and 5 bases, with 22 bases remaining between them. CDR1 and CDR2 (germline): SGHTS, YDEGEE. The CDR3 consists of 16 residues.

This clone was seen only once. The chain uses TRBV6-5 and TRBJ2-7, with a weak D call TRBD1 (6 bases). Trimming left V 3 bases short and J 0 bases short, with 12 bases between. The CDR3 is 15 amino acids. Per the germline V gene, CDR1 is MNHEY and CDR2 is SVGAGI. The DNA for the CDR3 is TGTGCCAGCAGTTATTCCGGGACACTCTCCTACGAGCAGTACTTC. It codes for CASSYSGTLSYEQYF.

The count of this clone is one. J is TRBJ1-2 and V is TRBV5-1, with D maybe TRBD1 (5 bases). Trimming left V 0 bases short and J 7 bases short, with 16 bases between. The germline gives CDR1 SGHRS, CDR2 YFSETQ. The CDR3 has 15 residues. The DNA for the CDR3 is TGCGCCAGCAGCTTGGGTAGCAGGGTGTTAAGTGGCTACACCTTC. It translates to CASSLGSRVLSGYTF.

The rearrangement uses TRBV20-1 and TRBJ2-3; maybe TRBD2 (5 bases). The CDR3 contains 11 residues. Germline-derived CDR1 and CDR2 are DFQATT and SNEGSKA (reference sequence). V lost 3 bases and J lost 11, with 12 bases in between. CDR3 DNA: TGCAGTGCTAGGGGTGAGGCGGGGCAGTATTTT. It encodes CSARGEAGQYF.

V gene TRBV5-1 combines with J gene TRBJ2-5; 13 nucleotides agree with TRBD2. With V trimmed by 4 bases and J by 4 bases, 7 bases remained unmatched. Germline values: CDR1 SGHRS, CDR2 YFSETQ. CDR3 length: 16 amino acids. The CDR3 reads CASSGPRLAGGETQYF. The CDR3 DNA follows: TGCGCCAGCAGCGGACCCAGACTAGCGGGGGGAGAGACCCAGTACTTC.

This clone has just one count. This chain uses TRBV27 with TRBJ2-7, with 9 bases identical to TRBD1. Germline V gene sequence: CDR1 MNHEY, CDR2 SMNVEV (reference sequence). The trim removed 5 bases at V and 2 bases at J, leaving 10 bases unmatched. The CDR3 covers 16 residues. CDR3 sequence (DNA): TGTGCCAGCAGTCCCCAGACAGGGGGGACCCCCTACGAGCAGTACTTC. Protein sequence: CASSPQTGGTPYEQYF.

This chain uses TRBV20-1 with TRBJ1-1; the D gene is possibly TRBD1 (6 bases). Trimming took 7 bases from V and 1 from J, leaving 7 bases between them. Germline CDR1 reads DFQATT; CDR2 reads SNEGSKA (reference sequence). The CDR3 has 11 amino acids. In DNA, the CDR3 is TGCAGTGGACAGGAGAACACTGAAGCTTTCTTT. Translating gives CSGQENTEAFF.

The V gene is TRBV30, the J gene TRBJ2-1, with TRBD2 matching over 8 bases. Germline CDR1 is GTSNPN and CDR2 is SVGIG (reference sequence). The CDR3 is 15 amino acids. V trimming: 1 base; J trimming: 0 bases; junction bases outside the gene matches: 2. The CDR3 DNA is TGTGCCTGGAGTGCACTAGCGGACTCCTACAATGAGCAGTTCTTC. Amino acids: CAWSALADSYNEQFF.

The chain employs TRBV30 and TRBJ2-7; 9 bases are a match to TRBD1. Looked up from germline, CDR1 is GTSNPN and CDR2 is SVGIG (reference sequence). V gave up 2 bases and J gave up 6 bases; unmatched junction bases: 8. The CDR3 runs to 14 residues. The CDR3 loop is CAWSYGQGSSEQYF. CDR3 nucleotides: TGTGCCTGGAGTTACGGACAGGGGAGTAGCGAGCAGTACTTC.

In DNA, the CDR3 is TGTGCCAGCAGTTTATGGCGGGAGTGGAGCACAGATACGCAGTATTTT. This translates into CASSLWREWSTDTQYF. The chain combines TRBV27 with TRBJ2-3; 7 bases fit TRBD2. Germline CDR1 reads MNHEY; CDR2 reads SMNVEV (reference sequence). The CDR3 has 16 residues. Trimming at V came to 1 base and at J to 0 bases, leaving 4 bases not matched to a gene.

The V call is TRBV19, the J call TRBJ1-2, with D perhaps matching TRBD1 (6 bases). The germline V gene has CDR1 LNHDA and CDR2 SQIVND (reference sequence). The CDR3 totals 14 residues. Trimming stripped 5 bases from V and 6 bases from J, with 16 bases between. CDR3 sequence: CASSSSTGSDGYTF. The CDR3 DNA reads TGTGCCAGTAGTTCCTCGACAGGCTCCGATGGCTACACCTTC.

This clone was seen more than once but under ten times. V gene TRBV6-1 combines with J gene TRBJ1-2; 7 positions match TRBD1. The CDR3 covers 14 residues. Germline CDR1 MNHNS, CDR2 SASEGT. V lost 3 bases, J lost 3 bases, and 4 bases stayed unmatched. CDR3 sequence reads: CASSESTGYYGYTF. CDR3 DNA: TGTGCCAGCAGTGAGTCGACAGGGTACTATGGCTACACCTTC.

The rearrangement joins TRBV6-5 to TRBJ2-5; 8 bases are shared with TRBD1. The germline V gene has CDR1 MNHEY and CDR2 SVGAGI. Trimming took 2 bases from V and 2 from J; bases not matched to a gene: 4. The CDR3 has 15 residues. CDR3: CASSYIGQGQETQYF. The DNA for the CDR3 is TGTGCCAGCAGTTACATCGGACAGGGTCAAGAGACCCAGTACTTC.

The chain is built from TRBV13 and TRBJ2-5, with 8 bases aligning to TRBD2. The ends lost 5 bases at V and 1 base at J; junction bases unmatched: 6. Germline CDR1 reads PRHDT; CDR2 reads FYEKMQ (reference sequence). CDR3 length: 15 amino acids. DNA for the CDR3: TGTGCCAGCAGCCGTCCGGGACTAGTCCAAGAGACCCAGTACTTC. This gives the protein CASSRPGLVQETQYF. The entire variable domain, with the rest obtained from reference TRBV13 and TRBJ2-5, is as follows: AAGVIQSPRHLIKEKRETATLKCYPIPRHDTVYWYQQGPGQDPQFLISFYEKMQSDKGSIPDRFSAQQFSDYHSELNMSSLELGDSALYFCASSRPGLVQETQYFGPGTRLLVL.

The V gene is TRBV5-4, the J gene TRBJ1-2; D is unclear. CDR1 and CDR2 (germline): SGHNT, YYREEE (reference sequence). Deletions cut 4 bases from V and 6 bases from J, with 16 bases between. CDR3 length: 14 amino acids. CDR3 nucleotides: TGTGCCAGCAGCACGGACCCCGGAGGTGATGGCTACACCTTC. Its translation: CASSTDPGGDGYTF.

For the CDR3, the DNA is TGTGCCAGCAGACTTAAGACAGGGAGCGCCGGGGAGCTGTTTTTT. Protein product: CASRLKTGSAGELFF. J is TRBJ2-2 and V is TRBV7-2; 7 bases agree with TRBD1. CDR3 size: 15 residues. The germline V gene encodes CDR1 SGHTA and CDR2 FQGNSA. Losses at the gene ends were 6 bases for V and 6 bases for J; bases not matched to a gene: 10.

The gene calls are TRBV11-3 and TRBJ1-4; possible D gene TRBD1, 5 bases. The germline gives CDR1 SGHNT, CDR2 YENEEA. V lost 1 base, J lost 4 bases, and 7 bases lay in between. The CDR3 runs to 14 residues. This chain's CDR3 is CASSLGQNNEKLFF. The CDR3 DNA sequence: TGTGCCAGCAGCTTAGGACAGAATAATGAAAAACTGTTTTTT.

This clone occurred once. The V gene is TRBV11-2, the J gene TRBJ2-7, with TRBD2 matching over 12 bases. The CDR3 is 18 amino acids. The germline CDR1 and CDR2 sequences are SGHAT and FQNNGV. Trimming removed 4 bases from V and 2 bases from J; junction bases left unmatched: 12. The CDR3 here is CASSSRPLTSGGTYEQYF. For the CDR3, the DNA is TGTGCCAGCAGCTCCCGACCCCTCACTAGCGGGGGGACCTACGAGCAGTACTTC.

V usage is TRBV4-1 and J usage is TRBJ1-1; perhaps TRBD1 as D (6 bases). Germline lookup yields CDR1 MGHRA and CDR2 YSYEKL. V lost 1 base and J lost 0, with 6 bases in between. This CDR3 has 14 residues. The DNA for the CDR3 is TGCGCCAGCAGCCAAGGGACAGTGAACACTGAAGCTTTCTTT. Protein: CASSQGTVNTEAFF.

Here the CDR3 reads CASSLGDRSGGTF. CDR3 bases: TGTGCCAGCAGCTTAGGGGACAGGAGTGGAGGAACCTTC. This rearrangement joins TRBV9 to TRBJ1-2; 8 nucleotides agree with TRBD1. Germline CDR1 reads SGDLS; CDR2 reads YYNGEE. The CDR3 contains 13 residues. With V trimmed by 4 bases and J by 14 bases, 13 bases remained unmatched.

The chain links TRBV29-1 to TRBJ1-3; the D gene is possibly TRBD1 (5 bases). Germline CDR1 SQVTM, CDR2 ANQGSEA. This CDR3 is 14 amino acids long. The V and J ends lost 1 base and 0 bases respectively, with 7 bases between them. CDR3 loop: CSVEVDSSGNTIYF. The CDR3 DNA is TGCAGCGTTGAAGTTGACAGCTCTGGAAACACCATATATTTT.

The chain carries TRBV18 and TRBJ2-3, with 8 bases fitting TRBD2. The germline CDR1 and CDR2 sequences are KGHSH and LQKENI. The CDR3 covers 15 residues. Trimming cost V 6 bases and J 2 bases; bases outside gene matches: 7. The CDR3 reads CASSPSRGATDTQYF. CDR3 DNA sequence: TGTGCCAGCTCTCCCTCGCGGGGGGCCACAGATACGCAGTATTTT.

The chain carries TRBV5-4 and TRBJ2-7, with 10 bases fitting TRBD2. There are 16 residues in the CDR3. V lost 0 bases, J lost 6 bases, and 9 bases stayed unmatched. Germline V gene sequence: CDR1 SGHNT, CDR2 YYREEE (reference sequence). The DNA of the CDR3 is TGTGCCAGCAGCTTGGGGCTAGCGGGAGTCGGGCGCGAGCAGTACTTC. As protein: CASSLGLAGVGREQYF.